The TCR beta chain under discussion was sequenced for a study of control samples from healthy donors and cancer patients. This CDR3 spans 12 amino acids. Germline V gene data show CDR1 as ENHRY and CDR2 as SYGVKD. Trimming took 8 bases from V and 16 from J, leaving 18 bases between them. Data came from immunoSEQ multiplex PCR; TCRdb stores just in-frame clones and leaves some out. The data hold approximately 100,000 clones, with approximately 90% observed a single time. The sequenced sample was blood. The source is a human donor in good health. The donor label of this sample is uncertain. The V call is TRBV10-3, the J call TRBJ1-6; D remains ambiguous. CDR3 in DNA: TGTGCCATCGGTTCACAGTTCCGACCGCTCCACTTT. It translates to CAIGSQFRPLHF.